The 12 T cell receptor beta chains reported below all come from one sample, sequenced in a study of T cell responses to AZD1222 COVID-19 vaccine. The assay was immunoSEQ multiplex PCR, and TCRdb's table has in-frame clones only and misses some. The sample holds 150,000 to 200,000 clones, roughly 93% seen once. The sequenced sample was peripheral blood, obtained on day 0 of AZD1222 vaccination. All receptors come from an adult in good health.

This chain joins TRBV27 and TRBJ1-5; 8 bases agree with TRBD1. Germline loops: CDR1 MNHEY, CDR2 SMNVEV (reference sequence). Trimming took 6 bases from V and 2 from J; bases not matched to a gene: 6. This CDR3 comprises 15 residues. In DNA, the CDR3 is TGTGCCAGCAGCCCGGACAGGGTAGGCAATCAGCCCCAGCATTTT. This codes for CASSPDRVGNQPQHF.

CDR3 sequence reads: CASSVLAGGPREQYF. The CDR3 region has the DNA TGCGCCAGCAGCGTACTAGCGGGAGGGCCGCGGGAGCAGTACTTC. The gene calls are TRBV5-1 and TRBJ2-7, with 13 nucleotides matching TRBD2. The CDR3 spans 15 residues. The ends lost 4 bases at V and 7 bases at J; junction bases unmatched: 8. Germline CDR1 SGHRS, CDR2 YFSETQ.

This clone was seen once. The chain couples TRBV7-8 to TRBJ1-5; no firm D call. CDR1 is SGHVS, CDR2 FQNEAQ, per germline. V was pared by 6 bases and J by 3 bases, with 18 bases between. The length of the CDR3 is 16 residues. The CDR3 coding sequence is TGTGCCAGCAGAGAAGAGGTAGGAGGGTTCAATCAGCCCCAGCATTTT. Residues: CASREEVGGFNQPQHF.

The chain links TRBV2 to TRBJ1-1; D remains unclear. The CDR3 loop spans 15 amino acids. V dropped 8 bases and J dropped 2 bases, with 18 bases sitting between them. Germline V gene sequence: CDR1 SNHLY, CDR2 FYNNEI. The DNA of the CDR3 is TGTGCCAGCTATAACCCAGGTGTTTTTAACACTGAAGCTTTCTTT. Amino acids: CASYNPGVFNTEAFF.

The chain has TRBV5-1 and TRBJ1-1; TRBD1 might be the D (5 bases). The CDR3 loop spans 13 amino acids. Deletions cut 6 bases from V and 4 bases from J, with 13 bases between. Germline assignment: CDR1 SGHRS and CDR2 YFSETQ. The CDR3 DNA reads TGCGCCAGCAAAGTAGGGGCGTTCACTGAAGCTTTCTTT. It yields the protein CASKVGAFTEAFF.

The chain is built from TRBV7-9 and TRBJ1-2; D remains ambiguous. Germline V gene data show CDR1 as SEHNR and CDR2 as FQNEAQ (reference sequence). V lost 4 bases and J lost 8, with 14 bases in between. The CDR3 is 13 amino acids. The CDR3 loop reads CASSSRVGGGYTF. CDR3 coding DNA: TGTGCCAGCAGCTCTCGGGTCGGCGGCGGCTACACCTTC.

The chain uses TRBV18 and TRBJ1-1; 11 bases agree with TRBD1. CDR1 and CDR2 from the germline V gene are KGHSH and LQKENI. With 4 bases clipped from V and 1 base from J, the junction kept 11 bases outside the gene matches. The CDR3 contains 18 residues. CDR3 residues: CASSLTRTGGDRNTEAFF. The CDR3, as DNA: TGTGCCAGCTCACTCACGCGGACAGGGGGCGATCGGAACACTGAAGCTTTCTTT.

The J gene is TRBJ2-7, the V gene TRBV28; TRBD1 matches at 11 bases. Germline loops: CDR1 MDHEN, CDR2 SYDVKM. There are 14 residues in the CDR3. V was clipped by 2 bases and J by 9 bases; unmatched bases: 6. The CDR3 here is CASSLRTGGKGQYF. The CDR3, as DNA: TGTGCCAGCAGTTTACGGACAGGGGGCAAAGGGCAGTACTTC.

The chain joins TRBV7-9 to TRBJ2-2; D is unresolved. The CDR3 is 16 amino acids. CDR1 SEHNR and CDR2 FQNEAQ come from the germline V gene (reference sequence). Trimming pared 5 bases from V and 2 bases from J, leaving 15 bases between. The CDR3 here is CASSLSPWDNTGELFF. The CDR3 DNA is TGTGCCAGCAGCCTAAGTCCTTGGGATAACACCGGGGAGCTGTTTTTT.

V is TRBV7-6 and J is TRBJ1-2; 8 nucleotides align to TRBD1. Germline values: CDR1 SGHVS, CDR2 FNYEAQ. The CDR3 is 14 amino acids. The V and J ends lost 5 bases and 5 bases, in that order; junction bases with no gene match: 7. CDR3 DNA sequence: TGTGCCAGCAGCACAGGACAGGGAATTTATGGCTACACCTTC. This gives the protein CASSTGQGIYGYTF.

The V call is TRBV30, the J call TRBJ1-2; D may be TRBD1 (6 bases). This CDR3 is built from 12 residues. V was clipped by 5 bases and J by 5 bases, with 12 bases between them. From germline, CDR1 is GTSNPN and CDR2 SVGIG (reference sequence). The CDR3 nucleotides read TGTGCCTGGTTCCTACAGGGTTATGGCTACACCTTC. It encodes CAWFLQGYGYTF. The variable domain in full, completed from reference TRBV30 and TRBJ1-2, reads SQTIHQWPATLVQPVGSPLSLECTVEGTSNPNLYWYRQAAGRGLQLLFYSVGIGQISSEVPQNLSASRPQDRQFILSSKKLLLSDSGFYLCAWFLQGYGYTFGSGTRLTVV.

On this clone itself: One end of the junction varies from germline; a read error may be responsible. This chain links TRBV6-4 with TRBJ2-7; 11 bases match TRBD2. The CDR3 is 14 amino acids. Germline loops: CDR1 MRHNA, CDR2 SNTAGT. CDR3 protein: CASSDSASGGRRTF. Here the CDR3 DNA reads TGTGCCAGCAGTGACTCGGCTAGCGGGGGGCGCAGGACTTTC.